One sample yielded the 7 T cell receptor beta chains listed below, sequenced in a study of blood T cell repertoires in COVID-19. Using immunoSEQ multiplex PCR, the repertoire was profiled, and TCRdb retains in-frame clones only, with some absent. The sample has some 300,000 clones, roughly 88% seen once. Material for sequencing was PBMCs or T cells enriched from blood (not recorded which). The receptors originated from a woman aged 25 to 45 who had recovered from COVID-19.

This clone has only one observation. The chain employs TRBV6-5 and TRBJ2-1; TRBD1 might be the D (7 bases). Between the trimmed V and J ends, which lost 6 bases and 9 bases, there was a span of 15 bases. This CDR3 is 13 amino acids long. Germline CDR1 is MNHEY and CDR2 is SVGAGI. Here the CDR3 DNA reads TGTGCCAGCAGGGTACAGGGGAGGATTGAGCAGTTCTTC. This sequence encodes CASRVQGRIEQFF.

The V and J genes are TRBV3-1 (or the pseudogene TRBV3-2) and TRBJ1-2, with D maybe TRBD1 (5 bases). V lost 1 base and J 8 bases, leaving 23 bases between the germline ends. Germline V gene lookup returns CDR1 LGHDT and CDR2 YNNKEL (reference sequence). The CDR3 has 17 amino acids. The chain's CDR3 is CASSQAKYRDFAFGYTF. The CDR3 nucleotides are TGTGCCAGCAGCCAAGCGAAGTATAGGGACTTCGCCTTCGGCTACACCTTC.

The rearrangement joins TRBV5-8 to TRBJ1-6, with D maybe TRBD1 (6 bases). The CDR3 consists of 15 residues. Looked up from germline, CDR1 is SGHTS and CDR2 is YDEGEE. Between the trimmed V and J ends, which lost 1 base and 7 bases, there was a span of 12 bases. CDR3 in DNA: TGTGCCAGCAGCTTGCTTGGGCAGGGGAATTCACCCCTCCACTTT. Translating it yields CASSLLGQGNSPLHF. Supplemented by reference TRBV5-8 and TRBJ1-6, the full variable domain reads EAGVTQSPTHLIKTRGQQATLRCSPISGHTSVYWYQQALGLGLQFLLWYDEGEERNRGNFPPRFSGRQFPNYSSELNVNALELEDSALYLCASSLLGQGNSPLHFGNGTRLTVT.

This chain connects TRBV6-4 to TRBJ1-3; TRBD1 matches at 8 bases. From germline, CDR1 is MRHNA and CDR2 SNTAGT. The CDR3 has 19 amino acids. Trimming cost V 5 bases and J 0 bases; bases outside gene matches: 15. The CDR3 sequence is CASSRYPTRQGTSGNTIYF. CDR3 nucleotides: TGTGCCAGCAGTCGCTACCCAACCCGACAGGGGACCTCTGGAAACACCATATATTTT.

J is TRBJ1-1 and V is TRBV5-1, with D perhaps matching TRBD1 (6 bases). The CDR3 has 15 residues. CDR1 and CDR2 from the germline V gene are SGHRS and YFSETQ. V was shortened by 1 base and J by 2 bases, with 12 bases between the two germline ends. This chain's CDR3 is CASSLTGSINTEAFF. In nucleotides, the CDR3 is TGCGCCAGCAGCTTGACAGGGAGTATAAACACTGAAGCTTTCTTT.

J is TRBJ2-2 and V is TRBV30, with 8 bases that match TRBD1. This CDR3 spans 13 amino acids. Per the germline V gene, CDR1 is GTSNPN and CDR2 is SVGIG (reference sequence). J was trimmed by 3 bases and V by 7 bases; bases with no gene match: 4. The CDR3 sequence is CALTGADTGELFF. DNA for the CDR3: TGTGCCTTGACAGGGGCGGACACCGGGGAGCTGTTTTTT.

This rearrangement joins TRBV29-1 to TRBJ2-7, with TRBD1 matching over 9 bases. With 2 bases clipped from V and 3 bases from J, the junction kept 5 bases outside the gene matches. The CDR3 consists of 14 residues. Germline assignment: CDR1 SQVTM and CDR2 ANQGSEA. The chain's CDR3 is CSVETETGGYEQYF. For the CDR3, the DNA is TGCAGCGTTGAAACGGAGACAGGGGGCTACGAGCAGTACTTC.